What follows describes a single TCR beta chain. What it binds is not known. CDR3 length: 15 amino acids. From germline, CDR1 is MNHNY and CDR2 SVGAGI (reference sequence). V was pared by 2 bases and J by 8 bases, with 6 bases of the junction left unmatched. Primers included in the PCR were 60 Vbeta and 13 Jbeta primers. In the original analysis: As a later analysis found, there were 80 million to 90 million unique TCR beta chains, of which roughly 11 million were shared. Profiling relied on immunoSEQ multiplex PCR, and the TCRdb table lists in-frame clones only, not all of them. That table furnishes V, J and clone size, whereas the DNA furnished D and trimming. The sample shows about 110,000 clones, 69% of them seen only once. Healthy bone marrow donors made up the donors. The sample comes from a study of cytomegalovirus exposure and HLA in healthy donors. Findings and limits, study-wide: An analysis was carried out at a later point. It showed that HLA-associated TCR beta chains were more clonally expanded than equally common non-associated chains. As was reported, the classifier diagnosed cytomegalovirus status with high specificity and sensitivity.

The chain is built from TRBV6-6 and TRBJ2-1, with TRBD1 matching 10 bases. The TCR originated in an older woman in good health and CMV-seropositive. The sequenced sample was PBMCs. CDR3 in amino acids: CASSYAGQGIYEQFF. The DNA of the CDR3 is TGTGCCAGCAGTTACGCGGGACAGGGGATTTATGAGCAGTTCTTC.